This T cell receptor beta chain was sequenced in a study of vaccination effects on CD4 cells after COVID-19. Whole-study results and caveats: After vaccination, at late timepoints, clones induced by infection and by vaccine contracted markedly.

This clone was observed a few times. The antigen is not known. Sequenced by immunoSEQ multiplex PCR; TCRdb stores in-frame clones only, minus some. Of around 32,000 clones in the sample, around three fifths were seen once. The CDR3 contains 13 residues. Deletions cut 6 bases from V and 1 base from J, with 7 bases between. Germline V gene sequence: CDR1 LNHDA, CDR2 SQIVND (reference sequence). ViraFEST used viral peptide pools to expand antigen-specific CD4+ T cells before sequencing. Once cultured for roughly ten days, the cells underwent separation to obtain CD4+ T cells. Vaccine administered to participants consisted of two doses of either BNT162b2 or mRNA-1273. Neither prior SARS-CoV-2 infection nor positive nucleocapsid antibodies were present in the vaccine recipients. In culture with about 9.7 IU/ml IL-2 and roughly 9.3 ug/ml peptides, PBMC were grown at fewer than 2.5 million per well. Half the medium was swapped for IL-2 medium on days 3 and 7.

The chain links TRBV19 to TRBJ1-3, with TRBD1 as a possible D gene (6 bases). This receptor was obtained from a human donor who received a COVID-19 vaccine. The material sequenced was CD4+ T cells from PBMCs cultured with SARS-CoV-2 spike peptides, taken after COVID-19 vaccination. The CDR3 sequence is CASRTGSGNTIYF. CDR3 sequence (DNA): TGTGCCAGTAGAACAGGGTCTGGAAACACCATATATTTT.